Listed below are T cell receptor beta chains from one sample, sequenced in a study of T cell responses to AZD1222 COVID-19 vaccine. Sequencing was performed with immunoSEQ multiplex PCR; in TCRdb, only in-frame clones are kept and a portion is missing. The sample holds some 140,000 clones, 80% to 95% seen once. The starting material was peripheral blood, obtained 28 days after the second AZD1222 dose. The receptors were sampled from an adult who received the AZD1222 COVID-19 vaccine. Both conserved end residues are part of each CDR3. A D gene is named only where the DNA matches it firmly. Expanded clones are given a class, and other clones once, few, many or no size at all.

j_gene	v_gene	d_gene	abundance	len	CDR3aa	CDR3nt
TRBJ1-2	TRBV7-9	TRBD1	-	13	CASSTDRKAGYTF	TGTGCCAGCAGCACGGACAGGAAGGCTGGCTACACCTTC
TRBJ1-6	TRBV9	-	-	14	CASSAGLSETPLHF	TGTGCCAGCAGCGCTGGTCTGTCGGAGACACCCCTCCACTTT
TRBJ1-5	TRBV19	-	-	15	CASSILDSSIQPQHF	TGTGCCAGTAGTATTTTGGACAGTTCAATACAGCCCCAGCATTTT
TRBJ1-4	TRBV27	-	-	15	CASSLSRTGIQKLFF	TGTGCCAGCAGTTTATCGCGAACAGGGATTCAAAAACTGTTTTTT
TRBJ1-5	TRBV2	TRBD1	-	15	CASSGDRGPNQPQHF	TGTGCCAGCAGTGGGGACAGGGGGCCGAATCAGCCCCAGCATTTT
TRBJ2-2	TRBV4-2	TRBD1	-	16	CASSHPTGTNTGELFF	TGTGCCAGCAGCCACCCGACAGGGACCAACACCGGGGAGCTGTTTTTT
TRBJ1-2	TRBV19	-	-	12	CASSIDFYGYTF	TGTGCCAGTAGTATCGATTTCTATGGCTACACCTTC
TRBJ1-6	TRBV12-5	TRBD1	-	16	CASGFRDRAYNSPLHF	TGTGCTAGTGGTTTTAGAGACAGGGCCTATAATTCACCCCTCCACTTT
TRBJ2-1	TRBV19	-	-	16	CASRKIRGSPYNEQFF	TGTGCCAGTCGCAAAATTAGGGGGAGTCCCTACAATGAGCAGTTCTTC
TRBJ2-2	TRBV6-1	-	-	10	CASSDGELFF	TGTGCCAGCAGTGACGGGGAGCTGTTTTTT
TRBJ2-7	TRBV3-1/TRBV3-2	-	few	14	CASSHSGPSYEQYF	TGTGCCAGCAGCCATTCTGGTCCTTCCTACGAGCAGTACTTC
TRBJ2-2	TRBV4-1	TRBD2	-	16	CASSQEPGGGAGELFF	TGCGCCAGCAGCCAAGAGCCGGGCGGGGGAGCCGGGGAGCTGTTTTTT
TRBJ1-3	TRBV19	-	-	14	CASSLQGSGNTIYF	TGTGCCAGTAGTCTACAGGGCTCTGGAAACACCATATATTTT
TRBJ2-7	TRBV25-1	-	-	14	CASSDSGDPYEQYF	TGTGCCAGCAGTGACTCGGGGGATCCCTACGAGCAGTACTTC
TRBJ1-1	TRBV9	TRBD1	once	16	CASSVRDRPMNTEAFF	TGTGCCAGCAGCGTCCGGGACAGACCTATGAACACTGAAGCTTTCTTT
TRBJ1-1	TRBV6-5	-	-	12	CAGTPSNTEAFF	TGTGCCGGCACCCCGTCGAACACTGAAGCTTTCTTT
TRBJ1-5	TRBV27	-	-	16	CASRQGPGYSNQPQHF	TGTGCCAGCAGGCAGGGGCCGGGATATAGCAATCAGCCCCAGCATTTT
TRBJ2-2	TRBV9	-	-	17	CASSVAPGGLDTGELFF	TGTGCCAGCAGCGTAGCCCCCGGGGGTCTTGACACCGGGGAGCTGTTTTTT
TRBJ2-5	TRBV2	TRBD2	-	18	CASTLRGAGGAKQETQYF	TGTGCCAGCACCCTCCGGGGCGCGGGGGGAGCTAAACAAGAGACCCAGTACTTC
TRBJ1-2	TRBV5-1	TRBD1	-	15	CASSLGGGDNFGYTF	TGCGCCAGCAGCTTGGGAGGGGGCGATAATTTCGGCTACACCTTC
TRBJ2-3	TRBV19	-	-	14	CASSPLSSPDTQYF	TGTGCCAGTAGTCCTCTGAGCTCCCCAGATACGCAGTATTTT
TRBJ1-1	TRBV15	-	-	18	CATSSVRVLQRAVTEAFF	TGTGCCACCAGCTCAGTGAGGGTGCTTCAGAGGGCCGTCACTGAAGCTTTCTTT
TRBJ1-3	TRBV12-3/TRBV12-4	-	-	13	CASSLSTGNTIYF	TGTGCCAGCAGTCTATCAACTGGAAACACCATATATTTT
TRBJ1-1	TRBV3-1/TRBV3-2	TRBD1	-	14	CASSHQGGNTEAFF	TGTGCCAGCAGCCATCAGGGGGGAAACACTGAAGCTTTCTTT
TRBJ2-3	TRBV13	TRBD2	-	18	CASSDRMTSGGITDTQYF	TGTGCCAGCAGCGACCGGATGACTAGCGGGGGAATTACAGATACGCAGTATTTT
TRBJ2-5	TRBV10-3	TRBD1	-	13	CAIGDRGQETQYF	TGTGCCATCGGGGACAGGGGGCAAGAGACCCAGTACTTC
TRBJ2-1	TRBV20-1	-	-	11	CSARDLYEQFF	TGCAGTGCTAGAGATCTATATGAGCAGTTCTTC
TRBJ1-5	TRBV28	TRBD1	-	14	CASSSTGGGITQHF	TGTGCCAGCAGTTCCACAGGGGGCGGTATTACCCAGCATTTT
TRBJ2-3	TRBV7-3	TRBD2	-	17	CASSSGLAGVHGDTQYF	TGTGCCAGCAGTTCCGGACTAGCGGGGGTCCACGGGGACACGCAGTATTTT
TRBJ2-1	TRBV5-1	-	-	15	CASSLGPQTDNEQFF	TGCGCCAGCAGCTTGGGGCCTCAGACGGATAATGAGCAGTTCTTC
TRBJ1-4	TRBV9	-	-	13	CASSLGVNEKLFF	TGTGCCAGCAGCCTAGGGGTAAATGAAAAACTGTTTTTT
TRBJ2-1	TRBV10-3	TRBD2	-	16	CAISERASGGGNEQFF	TGTGCCATCAGTGAGAGGGCTAGCGGGGGGGGCAATGAGCAGTTCTTC